This T cell receptor (beta chain) derives from a study of T cells in Graves' hyperthyroidism and ophthalmopathy. Overall study: Peripheral blood draws took place at initial diagnosis, ahead of any treatment.

Study-wide findings and caveats: Onset of ophthalmopathy came a median around 7.1 months after the model predicted it.

To note about this clonotype: Its antigen remains unknown.

RNA transcripts gave rise to amplified TCR beta CDR3 regions. When the TCR CDR3 underwent first-round RT-PCR, the HTBI primer set was used. TCRdb re-analysed the multiplex PCR reads in MiXCR, keeping a single row per CDR3 protein. The sample contains roughly 300,000 distinct CDR3 sequences, approximately 15% of which appear only once. Researchers barred patients who had uncontrolled infection, other autoimmune disease, pregnancy or lactation. Diagnostic decisions used clinical symptoms, serum thyroxine and TRAb, thyroid ultrasound and orbital computed tomography. Deletions cut 1 base from V and 2 bases from J, with 8 bases between. The CDR3 is 13 residues long. CDR1 is DFQATT and CDR2 is SNEGSKA in the germline V gene (reference sequence).

The rearrangement uses TRBV20-1 and TRBJ2-5; no clear D gene. Sequenced material: blood. The receptor was derived from a woman in her 30s with Graves' hyperthyroidism. The CDR3 region is CSARGNWQETQYF. DNA for the CDR3: TGCAGTGCTAGAGGGAACTGGCAAGAGACCCAGTACTTC.